What follows is one T cell receptor beta chain and its context. These data come from a study of blood T cell repertoires in COVID-19. CDR3 length: 16 amino acids. Germline-derived CDR1 and CDR2 are WNHNN and SYGVQD (reference sequence). Trimming at V came to 2 bases and at J to 5 bases, leaving 8 bases not matched to a gene. As handled by the study authors: The authors estimated nucleated cell counts from reference gene primer amplification. Libraries were prepared by immunoSEQ multiplex PCR; TCRdb keeps only in-frame clonotypes and omits some of them. V, J and clone size were drawn from that table, and D and trimming were deduced from the DNA. This table holds about 380,000 clones, around nine tenths found once.

The chain joins TRBV10-1 to TRBJ2-5; the match to TRBD2 covers 10 bases. Sequencing was performed on PBMCs or T cells enriched from blood (not recorded which). The receptor comes from a woman between 18 and 29 years old who had recovered from COVID-19. The CDR3 nucleotides are TGCGCCAGCAGTGAGACGCCGGGACTAGCGCCCGAGACCCAGTACTTC. It codes for CASSETPGLAPETQYF.